The 14 T cell receptor beta chains reported below all come from one sample, sequenced in a study of response to subunit inactivated influenza vaccine. TCRdb passed the RT-PCR reads through MiXCR, listing each CDR3 protein once. Of 500,000 to 600,000 distinct CDR3 sequences listed, 10% to 15% are singletons. Sequences were derived from PBMCs from blood, sampled on the day of vaccination. The receptors shown here come from a man in his fifties who received an inactivated influenza vaccine.

This clonotype was counted a few times. The rearrangement uses TRBV11-2 and TRBJ1-1; no clear D gene. Germline values: CDR1 SGHAT, CDR2 FQNNGV. The CDR3 length is 18 residues. Trimming left V 5 bases short and J 0 bases short, with 22 bases between. The CDR3 DNA reads TGTGCCAGCAGCCCCATACCCCACAGTTCCGATGTGAACACTGAAGCTTTCTTT. This gives the protein CASSPIPHSSDVNTEAFF. Variable domain in full (rest from reference TRBV11-2 and TRBJ1-1): EAGVAQSPRYKIIEKRQSVAFWCNPISGHATLYWYQQILGQGPKLLIQFQNNGVVDDSQLPKDRFSAERLKGVDSTLKIQPAKLEDSAVYLCASSPIPHSSDVNTEAFFGQGTRLTVV.

The V call is TRBV7-9, the J call TRBJ1-5, with D unresolved. Germline CDR1 SEHNR, CDR2 FQNEAQ (reference sequence). V was trimmed by 5 bases and J by 6 bases, leaving 11 bases between them. The CDR3 runs 13 residues. As DNA, the CDR3 is TGTGCCAGCAGCCAGACTGGAGTTCAGCCCCAGCATTTT. Protein sequence: CASSQTGVQPQHF. Filled out from reference TRBV7-9 and TRBJ1-5, the complete variable domain reads DTGVSQNPRHKITKRGQNVTFRCDPISEHNRLYWYRQTLGQGPEFLTYFQNEAQLEKSRLLSDRFSAERPKGSFSTLEIQRTEQGDSAMYLCASSQTGVQPQHFGDGTRLSIL.

This chain joins TRBV6-2 or TRBV6-3 and TRBJ2-7; D gene uncertain. Germline V gives CDR1 MNHEY, CDR2 SVGEGT. V was cut by 1 base and J by 2 bases, with 9 bases left in between. The CDR3 has 14 residues. The CDR3 loop is CASSYFPEAYEQYF. DNA for the CDR3: TGTGCCAGCAGTTACTTTCCCGAAGCCTACGAGCAGTACTTC.

This clonotype appeared a few times. The chain combines TRBV28 with TRBJ2-7; D is ambiguous. Trimming took 6 bases from V and 5 from J, leaving 23 bases between them. The V gene's germline CDR1 is MDHEN and CDR2 SYDVKM. The CDR3 totals 16 residues. The CDR3 bases are TGTGCCAGCAGCCCTTGGCTTTCGGTCCAAAAAAACGAGCAGTACTTC. Its protein is CASSPWLSVQKNEQYF.

There are many counts of this clonotype. V is TRBV10-3 and J is TRBJ2-5; tentatively, D is TRBD1 (6 bases). V lost 6 bases to trimming and J lost 5 bases, with 13 bases between them. Looked up from germline, CDR1 is ENHRY and CDR2 is SYGVKD. This CDR3 is built from 13 residues. The CDR3 loop is CAIRSTGHETQYF. CDR3 sequence (DNA): TGTGCCATCAGATCTACAGGGCACGAGACCCAGTACTTC.

The table lists this clonotype with many counts. The rearrangement links TRBV5-1 to TRBJ1-5; D might be TRBD1 (5 bases). The CDR3 consists of 16 residues. Germline loops: CDR1 SGHRS, CDR2 YFSETQ. The V and J ends lost 4 bases and 0 bases respectively, with 14 bases between them. This chain's CDR3 is CASSPLGGHSNQPQHF. DNA of the CDR3: TGCGCCAGCAGCCCCTTGGGCGGACATAGCAATCAGCCCCAGCATTTT.

This clonotype showed up just a few times. The CDR3: CASSRRTSGGGSYNEQFF. The CDR3 DNA sequence: TGCGCCAGCAGCCGCCGGACTAGCGGGGGGGGCTCCTACAATGAGCAGTTCTTC. The genes are TRBV4-3 and TRBJ2-1, with 15 bases lining up with TRBD2. The V gene's germline CDR1 is LGHNA and CDR2 YSLEER. This CDR3 spans 18 amino acids. Trimming cost V 4 bases and J 0 bases; bases outside gene matches: 4.

This clonotype was seen more than once but under ten times. V and J are TRBV5-6 and TRBJ1-2; D call uncertain. CDR1 SGHDT and CDR2 YYEEEE come from the germline V gene. Trimming shortened V by 0 bases and J by 4 bases, and 7 bases separated the two germline ends. The length of the CDR3 is 13 residues. This CDR3 reads CASSLGAVYGYTF. CDR3 in DNA: TGTGCCAGCAGCTTGGGGGCAGTCTATGGCTACACCTTC. The whole variable domain, filled in from reference TRBV5-6 and TRBJ1-2, reads DAGVTQSPTHLIKTRGQQVTLRCSPKSGHDTVSWYQQALGQGPQFIFQYYEEEERQRGNFPDRFSGHQFPNYSSELNVNALLLGDSALYLCASSLGAVYGYTFGSGTRLTVV.

This clonotype came up many times. The V and J genes are TRBV15 and TRBJ2-2; 8 bases line up with TRBD2. This CDR3 comprises 16 residues. V lost 1 base to trimming and J lost 2 bases; unmatched junction nucleotides: 3. CDR1 and CDR2 (germline): LNHNV, YYDKDF (reference sequence). CDR3 in DNA: TGTGCCACCAGCAGAGCGGTAGCGGGAAACACCGGGGAGCTGTTTTTT. Protein: CATSRAVAGNTGELFF.

V gene TRBV2 combines with J gene TRBJ2-7, with D possibly being TRBD1 (6 bases). The CDR3 is 15 residues long. CDR1 is SNHLY, CDR2 FYNNEI, per germline. The germline V and J ends were trimmed by 6 bases and 0 bases, with 15 bases remaining between them. CDR3 coding DNA: TGTGCCAGCAGCGAGACAGGTGCCCTCTCCTACGAGCAGTACTTC. This translates into CASSETGALSYEQYF.

The rearrangement links TRBV28 to TRBJ1-2; the match to TRBD1 covers 8 bases. Germline V gene sequence: CDR1 MDHEN, CDR2 SYDVKM. The J segment lost 0 bases and the V segment lost 5 bases, leaving 5 bases of the junction unmatched. This CDR3 has 15 residues. The CDR3 DNA is TGTGCCAGCAGTCCCCAGGGGGCAACTAACTATGGCTACACCTTC. Residues: CASSPQGATNYGYTF.

This clonotype was seen only a few times. This chain uses TRBV20-1 with TRBJ2-3; D gene ambiguous. Per germline, CDR1 DFQATT and CDR2 SNEGSKA (reference sequence). The length of the CDR3 is 13 residues. V lost 6 bases and J lost 1, with 11 bases in between. CDR3 DNA sequence: TGCAGTGCCCCCCCCGCAGGCACAGATACGCAGTATTTT. Its translation: CSAPPAGTDTQYF.

The J gene is TRBJ1-2, the V gene TRBV3-1; no clear D gene. This CDR3 comprises 12 residues. V lost 1 base and J lost 5, with 5 bases in between. From germline, CDR1 is LGHDT and CDR2 YNNKEL (reference sequence). CDR3 amino acids: CASSQGRYGYTF. CDR3 bases: TGTGCCAGCAGCCAAGGGCGGTATGGCTACACCTTC. Based on the CDR3 plus reference TRBV3-1 and TRBJ1-2, the full variable domain is DTAVSQTPKYLVTQMGNDKSIKCEQNLGHDTMYWYKQDSKKFLKIMFSYNNKELIINETVPNRFSPKSPDKAHLNLHINSLELGDSAVYFCASSQGRYGYTFGSGTRLTVV.

The chain is built from TRBV4-3 and TRBJ2-7; the match to TRBD2 covers 8 bases. The CDR3 contains 14 residues. Germline assignment: CDR1 LGHNA and CDR2 YSLEER. J was trimmed by 5 bases and V by 1 base; bases with no gene match: 4. The CDR3 loop is CASSQVREGHEQYF. In DNA, the CDR3 is TGCGCCAGCAGCCAAGTTCGGGAGGGCCACGAGCAGTACTTC.